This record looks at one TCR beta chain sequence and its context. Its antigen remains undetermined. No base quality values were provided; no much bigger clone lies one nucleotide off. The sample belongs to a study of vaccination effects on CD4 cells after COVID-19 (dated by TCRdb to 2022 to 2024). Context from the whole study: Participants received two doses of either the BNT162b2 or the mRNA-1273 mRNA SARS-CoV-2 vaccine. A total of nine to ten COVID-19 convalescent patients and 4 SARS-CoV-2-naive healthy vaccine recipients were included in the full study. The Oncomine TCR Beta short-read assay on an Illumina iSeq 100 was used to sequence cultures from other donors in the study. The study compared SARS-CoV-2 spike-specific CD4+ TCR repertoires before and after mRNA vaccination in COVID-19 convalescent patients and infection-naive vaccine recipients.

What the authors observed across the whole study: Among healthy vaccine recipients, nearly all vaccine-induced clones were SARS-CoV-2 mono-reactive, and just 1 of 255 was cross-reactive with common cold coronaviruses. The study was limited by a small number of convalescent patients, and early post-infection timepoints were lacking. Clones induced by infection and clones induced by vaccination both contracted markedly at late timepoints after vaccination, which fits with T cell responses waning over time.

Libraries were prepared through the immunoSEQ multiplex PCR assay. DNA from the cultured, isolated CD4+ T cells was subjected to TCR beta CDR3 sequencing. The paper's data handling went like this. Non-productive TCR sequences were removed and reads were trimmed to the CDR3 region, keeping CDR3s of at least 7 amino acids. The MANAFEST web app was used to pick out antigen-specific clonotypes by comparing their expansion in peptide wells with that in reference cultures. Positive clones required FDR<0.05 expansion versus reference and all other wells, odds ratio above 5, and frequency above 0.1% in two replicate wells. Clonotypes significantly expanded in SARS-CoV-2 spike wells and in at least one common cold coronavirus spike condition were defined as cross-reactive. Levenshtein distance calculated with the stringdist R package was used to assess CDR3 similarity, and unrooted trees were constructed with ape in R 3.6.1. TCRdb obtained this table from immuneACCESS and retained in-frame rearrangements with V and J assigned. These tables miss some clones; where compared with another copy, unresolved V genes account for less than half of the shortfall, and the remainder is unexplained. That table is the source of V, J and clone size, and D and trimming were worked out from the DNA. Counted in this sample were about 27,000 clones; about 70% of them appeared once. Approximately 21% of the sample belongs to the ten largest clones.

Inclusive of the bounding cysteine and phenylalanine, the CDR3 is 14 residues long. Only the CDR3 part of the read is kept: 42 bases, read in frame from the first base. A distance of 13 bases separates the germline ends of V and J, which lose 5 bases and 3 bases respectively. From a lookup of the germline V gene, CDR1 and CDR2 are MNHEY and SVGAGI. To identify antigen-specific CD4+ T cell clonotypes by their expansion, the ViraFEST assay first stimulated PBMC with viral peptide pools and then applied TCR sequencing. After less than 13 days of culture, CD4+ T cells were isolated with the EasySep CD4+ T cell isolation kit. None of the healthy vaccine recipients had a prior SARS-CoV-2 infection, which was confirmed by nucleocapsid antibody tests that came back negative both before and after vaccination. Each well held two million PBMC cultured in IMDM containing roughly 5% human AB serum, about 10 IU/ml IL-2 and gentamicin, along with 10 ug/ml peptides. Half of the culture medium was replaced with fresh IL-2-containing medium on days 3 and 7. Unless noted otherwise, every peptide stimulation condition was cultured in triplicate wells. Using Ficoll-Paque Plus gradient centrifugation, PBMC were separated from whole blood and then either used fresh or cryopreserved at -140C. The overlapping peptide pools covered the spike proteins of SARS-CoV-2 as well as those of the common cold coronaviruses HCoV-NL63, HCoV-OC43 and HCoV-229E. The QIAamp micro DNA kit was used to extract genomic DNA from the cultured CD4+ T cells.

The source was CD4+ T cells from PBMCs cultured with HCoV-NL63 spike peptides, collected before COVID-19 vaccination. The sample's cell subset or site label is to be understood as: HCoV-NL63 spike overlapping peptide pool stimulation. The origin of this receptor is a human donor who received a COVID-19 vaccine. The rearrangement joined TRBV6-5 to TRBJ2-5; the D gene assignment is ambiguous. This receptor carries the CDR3 CASSRGVREETQYF. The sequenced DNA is TGTGCCAGCAGTCGTGGGGTACGGGAAGAGACCCAGTACTTC.